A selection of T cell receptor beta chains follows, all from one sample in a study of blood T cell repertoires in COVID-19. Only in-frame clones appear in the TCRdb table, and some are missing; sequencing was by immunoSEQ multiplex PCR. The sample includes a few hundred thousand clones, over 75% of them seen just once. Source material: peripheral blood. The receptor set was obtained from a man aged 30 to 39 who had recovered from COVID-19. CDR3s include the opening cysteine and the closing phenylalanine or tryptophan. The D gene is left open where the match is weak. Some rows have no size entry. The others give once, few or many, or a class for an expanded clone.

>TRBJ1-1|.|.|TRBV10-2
TGCGCCAGCAGTGATGGTGTAGCCCTCGGGGCTTTCTTT
CASSDGVALGAFF
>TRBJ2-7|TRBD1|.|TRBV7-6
TGTGCCAGCAGCTTAAGGGACAGCACAGAGGCCGAGCAGTACTTC
CASSLRDSTEAEQYF
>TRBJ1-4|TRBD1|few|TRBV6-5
TGTGCCAGCAGTTACTCCGGGACAGGGAAGAAACTGTTTTTT
CASSYSGTGKKLFF
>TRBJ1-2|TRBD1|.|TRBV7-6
TGTGCCAGCAGCCCCCGGGACAGGGGTCGCGGCTACACCTTC
CASSPRDRGRGYTF
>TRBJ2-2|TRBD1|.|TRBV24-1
TGTGCCACCAGTGACCTGACAGGGGTGAACACCGGGGAGCTGTTTTTT
CATSDLTGVNTGELFF
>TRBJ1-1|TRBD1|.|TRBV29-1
TGCAGCGTGGACAGGACGAACACTGAAGCTTTCTTT
CSVDRTNTEAFF
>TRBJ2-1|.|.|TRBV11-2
TGTGCCAGCAGCTCCCAGCGGACAGACAATGAGCAGTTCTTC
CASSSQRTDNEQFF
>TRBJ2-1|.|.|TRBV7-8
TGTGCCAGCAACACGCACGGGGAAGAATACAATGAGCAGTTCTTC
CASNTHGEEYNEQFF
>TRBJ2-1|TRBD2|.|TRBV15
TGTGCCACCAGCACTACTAGCGGGGGGGCTAATGAGCAGTTCTTC
CATSTTSGGANEQFF
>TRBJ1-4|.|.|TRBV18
TGTGCCAGCTCACCTAACAGGGATGGTGGGGAAAAACTGTTTTTT
CASSPNRDGGEKLFF
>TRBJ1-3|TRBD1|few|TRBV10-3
TGTGCCATCGGACAGGGGGCGGAAGGAAACACCATATATTTT
CAIGQGAEGNTIYF
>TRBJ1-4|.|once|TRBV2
TGTGCCAGCAGTGAAGGAGTGAATGAAAAACTGTTTTTT
CASSEGVNEKLFF
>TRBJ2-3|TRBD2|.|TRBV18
TGTGCCAGCTTCCTCGGGGGGGGTGACACAGATACGCAGTATTTT
CASFLGGGDTDTQYF
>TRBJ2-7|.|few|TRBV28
TGTGCCAGCAGTCCTGCGGACGAGCAGTACTTC
CASSPADEQYF
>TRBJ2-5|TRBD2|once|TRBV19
TGTGCCAGTGGGACTAGCGGGGGACCCCTGGAGACCCAGTACTTC
CASGTSGGPLETQYF
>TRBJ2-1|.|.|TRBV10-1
TGCGCCAGCAGTGAGGTCCAGTACAATGAGCAGTTCTTC
CASSEVQYNEQFF
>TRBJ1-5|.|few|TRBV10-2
TGCGCCAGCAACCGGGGTAGCAATCAGCCCCAGCATTTT
CASNRGSNQPQHF
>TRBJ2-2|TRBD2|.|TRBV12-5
TGTGCTAGTGCCCCGGGGGGGCACACCGGGGAGCTGTTTTTT
CASAPGGHTGELFF
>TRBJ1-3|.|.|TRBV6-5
TGTGCCAGCAGTTCGGAGGGGTCTGCCGGAAACACCATATATTTT
CASSSEGSAGNTIYF
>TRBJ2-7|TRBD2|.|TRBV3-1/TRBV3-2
TGTGCCAGCAGCCATTCTAGTGCGGGGGGCCCCTACGAGCAGTACTTC
CASSHSSAGGPYEQYF